Detailed here is one TCR beta chain. This CDR3 comprises 14 residues. V lost 4 bases, J lost 8 bases, and 14 bases lay in between. The V gene's germline CDR1 is MNHNY and CDR2 SVGAGI (reference sequence). The data originate from a study of radiation and T cells in renal cell carcinoma. Here immunoSEQ multiplex PCR was the method, and the copy in TCRdb shows in-frame clones only, minus some. The sample lists around 75,000 clones, roughly 82% occurring once. The time point was: blood 2 weeks post-SBRT. Indicated treatment: 15 Gy SBRT to primary tumor, nephrectomy 4 weeks later. The specimen comprised blood, sampled from a patient whose treatment included radiotherapy and nephrectomy. The receptor was derived from a man in his 60s with renal cell carcinoma. The V gene is TRBV6-6, the J gene TRBJ2-2; D gene unclear. The CDR3 DNA is TGTGCCAGCAGTTGGGAAGTTCAAGGGGGGGAGCTGTTTTTT. This gives the protein CASSWEVQGGELFF.